This T cell receptor (beta chain) appears in the sequencing data of a study of blood T cell repertoires in COVID-19. The CDR3 extends over 19 amino acids. Germline V gene data show CDR1 as LGHNT and CDR2 as FRNRAP. Trimming stripped 0 bases from V and 0 bases from J, with 18 bases between. Using immunoSEQ multiplex PCR, the repertoire was profiled, and TCRdb retains in-frame clones only, with some absent. Of over 250,000 clones listed, more than 90% are singletons. The TCR comes from a man aged 55 to 69 who had recovered from COVID-19. The chain links TRBV12-5 to TRBJ1-5; the D gene is possibly TRBD1 (5 bases). Sequenced material: PBMCs or T cells enriched from blood (not recorded which). This CDR3 is CASGLVLAGLWDSNQPQHF. CDR3 in DNA: TGTGCTAGTGGTTTGGTACTGGCAGGGCTCTGGGATAGCAATCAGCCCCAGCATTTT.